The 21 T cell receptor beta chains below all came from one sample that was sequenced in a study of somatic mutations in cytotoxic T cells in rheumatoid arthritis. TCRdb keeps only in-frame clones here, not all; method: immunoSEQ multiplex PCR. Of 10,000 to 12,000 clones detected, 65% to 85% appear once; the ten largest clones hold over 10%. What was sequenced was CD8+ T cells sorted from blood. The origin of the receptors is an adult with rheumatoid arthritis.

This chain joins TRBV6-6 and TRBJ1-1; 10 bases line up with TRBD1. V lost 2 bases, J lost 8 bases, and 5 bases stayed unmatched. The germline V gene has CDR1 MNHNY and CDR2 SVGAGI (reference sequence). The length of the CDR3 is 14 residues. The DNA for the CDR3 is TGTGCCAGCAGTTACGACAGGGGGCCGGGGGAAGCTTTCTTT. Translating gives CASSYDRGPGEAFF.

The V and J genes are TRBV5-1 and TRBJ2-7; 8 bases agree with TRBD1. The CDR3 is made up of 16 amino acids. The V gene's germline CDR1 is SGHRS and CDR2 YFSETQ. Trimming removed 0 bases from V and 1 base from J; junction bases left unmatched: 6. CDR3 DNA sequence: TGCGCCAGCAGCTTGGTTTCAGGGGGCGCATCCTACGAGCAGTACTTC. Translating gives CASSLVSGGASYEQYF.

This rearrangement joins TRBV6-5 to TRBJ1-1; 7 nucleotides agree with TRBD1. The germline CDR1 and CDR2 sequences are MNHEY and SVGAGI. After removal of 0 bases from V and 6 bases from J, the junction contained 1 base not matched to a gene. The CDR3 covers 13 residues. In DNA form, the CDR3 reads TGTGCCAGCAGTTACTCAGGGGGCTCTGAAGCTTTCTTT. This translates into CASSYSGGSEAFF.

The CDR3 DNA is TGTGCCAGTAGTATAAGCGGGGGGAACACCGGGGAGCTGTTTTTT. It codes for CASSISGGNTGELFF. V is TRBV19 and J is TRBJ2-2, with 8 bases identical to TRBD2. With 2 bases clipped from V and 1 base from J, the junction kept 0 bases outside the gene matches. The CDR3 spans 15 residues. Germline V gives CDR1 LNHDA, CDR2 SQIVND (reference sequence). Supplemented by reference TRBV19 and TRBJ2-2, the full variable domain reads DGGITQSPKYLFRKEGQNVTLSCEQNLNHDAMYWYRQDPGQGLRLIYYSQIVNDFQKGDIAEGYSVSREKKESFPLTVTSAQKNPTAFYLCASSISGGNTGELFFGEGSRLTVL.

The chain couples TRBV15 to TRBJ2-1; perhaps TRBD2 as D (5 bases). V was clipped by 1 base and J by 5 bases, with 6 bases between them. The CDR3 spans 13 residues. Germline V CDR1 and CDR2: LNHNV, YYDKDF (reference sequence). As DNA, the CDR3 is TGTGCCACCAGCAGAGTGGAGGACAATGAGCAGTTCTTC. It codes for CATSRVEDNEQFF. Looking up the rest from reference TRBV15 and TRBJ2-1 gives the full variable domain: DAMVIQNPRYQVTQFGKPVTLSCSQTLNHNVMYWYQQKSSQAPKLLFHYYDKDFNNEADTPDNFQSRRPNTSFCFLDIRSPGLGDTAMYLCATSRVEDNEQFFGPGTRLTVL.

This clone was seen a few times. The rearrangement joins TRBV6-6 to TRBJ1-3; D is ambiguous. This CDR3 is built from 11 residues. Trimming pared 11 bases from V and 4 bases from J, leaving 9 bases between. Germline CDR1 MNHNY, CDR2 SVGAGI (reference sequence). The CDR3 DNA reads as TGTGCCGTCGCAAGGGGAAACACCATATATTTT. It translates to CAVARGNTIYF.

This chain links TRBV28 with TRBJ2-7; TRBD1 might be the D (5 bases). This CDR3 has 21 amino acids. Germline V gene data show CDR1 as MDHEN and CDR2 as SYDVKM. V gave up 5 bases and J gave up 7 bases, with 39 bases separating them. The CDR3 nucleotides are TGTGCCAGCAGTCTACCCCCGGTTGGGCAGGGCCCAGGTCCAACCCCTCTAGAGCAGTACTTC. This translates into CASSLPPVGQGPGPTPLEQYF.

This rearrangement joins TRBV28 to TRBJ2-3; D is unresolved. Trimming pared 2 bases from V and 4 bases from J, leaving 7 bases between. The CDR3 has 13 residues. Germline lookup yields CDR1 MDHEN and CDR2 SYDVKM. CDR3 sequence reads: CASSLAGSDTQYF. The CDR3 DNA reads TGTGCCAGCAGTTTAGCTGGGTCAGATACGCAGTATTTT.

This chain joins TRBV19 and TRBJ2-1, with 9 bases lining up with TRBD2. V shed 1 base, J shed 2 bases, and the junction held 3 bases outside the gene matches. The CDR3 runs to 16 residues. Germline V gene data show CDR1 as LNHDA and CDR2 as SQIVND (reference sequence). In DNA form, the CDR3 reads TGTGCCAGTAGTATAGGGGCGGGGGGGCCCTACAATGAGCAGTTCTTC. It is translated as CASSIGAGGPYNEQFF. Using reference TRBV19 and TRBJ2-1 for the parts outside the CDR3, the full variable domain is DGGITQSPKYLFRKEGQNVTLSCEQNLNHDAMYWYRQDPGQGLRLIYYSQIVNDFQKGDIAEGYSVSREKKESFPLTVTSAQKNPTAFYLCASSIGAGGPYNEQFFGPGTRLTVL.

The V gene is TRBV30, the J gene TRBJ1-1; no clear D. Per the germline V gene, CDR1 is GTSNPN and CDR2 is SVGIG (reference sequence). Trimming stripped 1 base from V and 7 bases from J, with 10 bases between. CDR3 length: 12 residues. CDR3 amino acids: CAWSGSRIEAFF. DNA for the CDR3: TGTGCCTGGAGTGGGTCTCGGATTGAAGCTTTCTTT. Together with reference TRBV30 and TRBJ1-1, the CDR3 gives the full variable domain: SQTIHQWPATLVQPVGSPLSLECTVEGTSNPNLYWYRQAAGRGLQLLFYSVGIGQISSEVPQNLSASRPQDRQFILSSKKLLLSDSGFYLCAWSGSRIEAFFGQGTRLTVV.

This clone was picked up a small number of times. The chain couples TRBV6-6 to TRBJ1-5; D remains ambiguous. Germline assignment: CDR1 MNHNY and CDR2 SVGAGI (reference sequence). This CDR3 has 10 amino acids. Trimming pared 8 bases from V and 7 bases from J, leaving 6 bases between. The CDR3 is CASGMQPQHF. The DNA of the CDR3 is TGTGCCAGCGGGATGCAGCCCCAGCATTTT.

In its sample, this clone was seen a few times. The gene calls are TRBV28 and TRBJ1-2; 8 bases are a match to TRBD1. Per germline, CDR1 MDHEN and CDR2 SYDVKM. The junction had 12 bases not matched to a gene; V was cut back by 7 bases and J by 8 bases. CDR3 length: 14 amino acids. The CDR3 region is CASNVPGQGGGYTF. The CDR3 coding sequence is TGTGCCAGCAACGTTCCCGGACAGGGTGGCGGCTACACCTTC.

The gene calls are TRBV7-9 and TRBJ2-7, with a weak D call TRBD2 (5 bases). V was shortened by 9 bases and J by 0 bases, with 12 bases between the two germline ends. The CDR3 extends over 13 amino acids. From germline, CDR1 is SEHNR and CDR2 FQNEAQ (reference sequence). CDR3 protein: CARGSEYSYEQYF. The CDR3 DNA is TGTGCCAGAGGGAGCGAATACTCCTACGAGCAGTACTTC.

The chain employs TRBV11-2 and TRBJ2-1; D might be TRBD2 (7 bases). The V end lost 5 bases, the J end lost 16 bases, and 24 bases lay between the germline ends. CDR1 and CDR2 from the germline V gene are SGHAT and FQNNGV. The CDR3 length is 14 residues. The DNA for the CDR3 is TGTGCCAGCAGCCGGGCCTTAGGGGGGGGGACCCGTTTCTTC. Amino acids: CASSRALGGGTRFF.

This chain joins TRBV4-1 and TRBJ2-5; 13 bases align to TRBD2. There are 18 residues in the CDR3. J lost 1 base, V lost 3 bases, and 8 bases had no gene match. Germline V lookup: CDR1 MGHRA, CDR2 YSYEKL. This CDR3 reads CASSHSLAGGPIQETQYF. The CDR3 nucleotides read TGCGCCAGCAGCCACTCACTAGCGGGGGGGCCCATCCAAGAGACCCAGTACTTC.

The V and J genes are TRBV19 and TRBJ1-3, with D uncertain. This CDR3 spans 13 amino acids. Germline V lookup: CDR1 LNHDA, CDR2 SQIVND (reference sequence). V lost 3 bases and J 9 bases, leaving 12 bases between the germline ends. CDR3 DNA sequence: TGTGCCAGTAGTATCGGCCCTGGGAGCACCATATATTTT. It specifies CASSIGPGSTIYF.

The chain couples TRBV19 to TRBJ1-2, with TRBD1 as a possible D gene (5 bases). Germline-derived CDR1 and CDR2 are LNHDA and SQIVND (reference sequence). The CDR3 has 13 residues. The V end was cut by 7 bases, the J end by 5 bases, with 14 bases between. The CDR3, as DNA: TGTGCCAGTATCGGGGGTTATACATATGGCTACACCTTC. This encodes CASIGGYTYGYTF.

The rearrangement links TRBV19 to TRBJ2-1; 13 bases match TRBD2. Germline CDR1 and CDR2: LNHDA and SQIVND (reference sequence). The CDR3 length is 15 residues. After removal of 1 base from V and 7 bases from J, the junction contained 1 base not matched to a gene. The CDR3 nucleotides are TGTGCCAGTAGTATAGGGACTAGCGGGAGTAATGAGCAGTTCTTC. This translates into CASSIGTSGSNEQFF.

The chain recombines TRBV19 with TRBJ2-2, with D unresolved. V was clipped by 0 bases and J by 4 bases, with 9 bases between them. This CDR3 region has 15 residues. Germline loops: CDR1 LNHDA, CDR2 SQIVND (reference sequence). The CDR3 nucleotides are TGTGCCAGTAGTATAGATCTCGGCAGCACCGGGGAGCTGTTTTTT. Its translation: CASSIDLGSTGELFF.

The chain is built from TRBV6-5 and TRBJ2-1; possible D gene TRBD1, 6 bases. Trimming pared 4 bases from V and 7 bases from J, leaving 17 bases between. CDR1 MNHEY and CDR2 SVGAGI come from the germline V gene. This CDR3 is 15 amino acids long. The chain's CDR3 is CASSFGLTGLNEQFF. The CDR3 nucleotides read TGTGCCAGCAGTTTCGGGTTAACAGGGCTGAATGAGCAGTTCTTC.

The rearrangement links TRBV19 to TRBJ2-1, with 8 positions matching TRBD2. V was clipped by 8 bases and J by 3 bases; unmatched bases: 9. The CDR3 loop spans 15 amino acids. Germline V gives CDR1 LNHDA, CDR2 SQIVND (reference sequence). CDR3 sequence: CASGMAGGYYNEQFF. Here the CDR3 DNA reads TGTGCCAGTGGGATGGCGGGGGGTTACTACAATGAGCAGTTCTTC.